This T cell receptor (beta chain) was observed in a study of metastatic and nonmetastatic thyroid tumors. No treatment had been given to any patient before thyroid surgery. TCRdb re-called the PCR reads through MiXCR. The profile shows 35,000 to 50,000 clones, approximately 3% of them singletons. CDR1 is GTSNPN and CDR2 is SVGIG in the germline V gene (reference sequence). The CDR3 is made up of 14 amino acids. With V trimmed by 1 base and J by 7 bases, 10 bases remained unmatched. The chain couples TRBV30 to TRBJ2-7, with 7 bases that match TRBD2. Sequencing used blood. The sequence was obtained from a female donor with papillary thyroid cancer or a benign thyroid nodule (not recorded which). Some clones in this sample may be carry-over from other donors' samples. The CDR3, as DNA: TGTGCCTGGAGTGACGGGCGGGAGCAAGAAGAGCAGTACTTC. Translating it yields CAWSDGREQEEQYF.